This entry is about one T cell receptor (beta chain). Its antigen is not known. The data were obtained in a study of shared clonotypes between healthy human individuals. General study results and limits: Collection of samples was limited to blood; tissue repertoires likely differ. Genetic and exposure-history diversity was limited by the few donors.

Repertoires were generated with immunoSEQ multiplex PCR, while TCRdb's copy carries only in-frame clones and drops some. This sample has about 2.1 million clones, with around 93% found just once. CD45RO-negative CD8 cells positively selected for CCR7 made up the naive population, which excluded terminally differentiated effector memory CD45RA+ cells. Recent acute infections and vaccinations were absent in the healthy HIV-negative adult donors. The CDR3 is 14 amino acids. Trimming removed 8 bases at V and 1 base at J, with 14 bases between. The germline V gene has CDR1 LGHNA and CDR2 YNFKEQ. Material: naive CD8+ T cells from PBMCs. The chain is built from TRBV4-2 and TRBJ1-1; tentative D call: TRBD1 (6 bases). The source of this sequence is a man aged 18 to 29 in good health. Some clones in this sample may be carry-over from other donors' samples. CDR3 amino acids: CASVSWGANTEAFF. The CDR3 bases are TGTGCCAGCGTCAGCTGGGGGGCGAACACTGAAGCTTTCTTT.